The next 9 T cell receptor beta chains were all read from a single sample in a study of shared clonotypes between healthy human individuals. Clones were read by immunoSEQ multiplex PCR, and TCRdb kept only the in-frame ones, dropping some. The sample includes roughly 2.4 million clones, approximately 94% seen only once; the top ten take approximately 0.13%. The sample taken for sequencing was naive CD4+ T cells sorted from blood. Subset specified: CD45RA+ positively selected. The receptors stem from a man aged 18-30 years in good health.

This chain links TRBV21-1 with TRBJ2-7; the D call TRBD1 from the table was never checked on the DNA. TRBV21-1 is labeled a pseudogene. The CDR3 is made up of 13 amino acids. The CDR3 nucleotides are TGTGCCAGCCCCCTCACCGGACACCACGAGCAGTACTTC. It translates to CASPLTGHHEQYF.

CDR3 DNA: TGTGCCAGCAGCTTAGGGCTAGCGGGGGGTAGTGAGCAGTTCTTC. Its translation: CASSLGLAGGSEQFF. The chain joins TRBV7-3 to TRBJ2-1, with 11 bases identical to TRBD2. This CDR3 has 15 residues. CDR1 is SGHTA, CDR2 FQGTGA, per germline. The ends lost 2 bases at V and 9 bases at J; junction bases unmatched: 6.

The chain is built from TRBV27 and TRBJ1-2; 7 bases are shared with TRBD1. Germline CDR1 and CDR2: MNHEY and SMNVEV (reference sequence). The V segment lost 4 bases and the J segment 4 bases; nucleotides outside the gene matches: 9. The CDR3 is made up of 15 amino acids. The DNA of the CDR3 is TGTGCCAGCAGTTGGGGTCCAGGGGGTGGCTATGGCTACACCTTC. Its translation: CASSWGPGGGYGYTF.

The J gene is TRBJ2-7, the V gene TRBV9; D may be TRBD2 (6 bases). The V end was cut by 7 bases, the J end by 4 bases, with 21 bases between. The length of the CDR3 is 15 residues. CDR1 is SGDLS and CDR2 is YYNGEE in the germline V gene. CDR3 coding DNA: TGTGCCAGCGGACATTCTGAGGCGGGGAGATACGAGCAGTACTTC. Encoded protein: CASGHSEAGRYEQYF.

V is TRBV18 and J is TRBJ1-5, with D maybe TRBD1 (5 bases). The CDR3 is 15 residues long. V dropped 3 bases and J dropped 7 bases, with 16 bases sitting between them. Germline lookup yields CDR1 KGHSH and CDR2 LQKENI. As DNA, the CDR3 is TGTGCCAGCTCACCGGAAGGGGCGGGCGGACAGCCCCAGCATTTT. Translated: CASSPEGAGGQPQHF.

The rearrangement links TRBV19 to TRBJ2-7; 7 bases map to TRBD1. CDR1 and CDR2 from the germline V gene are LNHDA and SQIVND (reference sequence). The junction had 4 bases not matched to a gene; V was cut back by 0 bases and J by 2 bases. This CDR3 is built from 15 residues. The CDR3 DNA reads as TGTGCCAGTAGTATAGATCATAGGGGGCCCTACGAGCAGTACTTC. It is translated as CASSIDHRGPYEQYF.

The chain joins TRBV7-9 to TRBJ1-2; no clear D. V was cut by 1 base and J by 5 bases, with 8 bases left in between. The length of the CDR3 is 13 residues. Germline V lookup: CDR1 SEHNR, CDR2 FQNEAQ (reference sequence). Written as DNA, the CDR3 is TGTGCCAGCAGCTTAGGGTCAAGATATGGCTACACCTTC. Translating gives CASSLGSRYGYTF.

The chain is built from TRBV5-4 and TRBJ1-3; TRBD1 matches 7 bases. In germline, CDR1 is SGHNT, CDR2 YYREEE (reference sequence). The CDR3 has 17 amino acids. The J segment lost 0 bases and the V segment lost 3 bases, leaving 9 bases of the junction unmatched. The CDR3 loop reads CASSYRQGETSGNTIYF. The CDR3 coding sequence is TGTGCCAGCAGCTACCGACAGGGTGAAACCTCTGGAAACACCATATATTTT.

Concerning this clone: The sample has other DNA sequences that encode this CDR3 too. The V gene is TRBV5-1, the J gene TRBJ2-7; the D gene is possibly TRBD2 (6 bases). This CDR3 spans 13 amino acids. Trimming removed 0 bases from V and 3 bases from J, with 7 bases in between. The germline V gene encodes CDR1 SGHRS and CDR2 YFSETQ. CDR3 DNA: TGCGCCAGCAGCTTGGCCGGGAGCTACGAGCAGTACTTC. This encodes CASSLAGSYEQYF.